The 3 T cell receptor beta chains reported below all come from one sample, sequenced in a study of blood T cell repertoires in COVID-19 (dated by TCRdb to about 2020). Library preparation employed the immunoSEQ multiplex PCR assay. TCRdb carries this immuneACCESS record with in-frame sequences only. Its versions omit some clonotypes, under half of them owing to an unresolved V gene in the studies checked, with the rest unexplained. A total of a few hundred thousand clones appear in this sample, around 90% of them only once. Approximately 4% of the sample rests with the top ten. Sequencing used PBMCs or T cells enriched from blood (not recorded which). The source is a young woman with acute COVID-19.

This clone showed up just a few times. The chain couples TRBV27 to TRBJ2-1; D is possibly TRBD2 (5 bases). Trimming pared 10 bases from V and 8 bases from J, leaving 6 bases between. Germline lookup yields CDR1 MNHEY and CDR2 SMNVEV (reference sequence). The CDR3 runs 9 residues. The CDR3 DNA reads as TGTGCCACCGGGGATGAGCAGTTCTTC. Translation: CATGDEQFF.

This clone came up once. This chain joins TRBV5-1 and TRBJ2-1; 7 bases line up with TRBD2. The CDR3 sequence is 14 residues long. CDR1 is SGHRS and CDR2 is YFSETQ in the germline V gene. The V gene end was trimmed by 0 bases and the J gene end by 6 bases; junction bases not matched to a gene: 3. The CDR3 DNA is TGCGCCAGCAGCTTGGGACAGCGGGGCAATGAGCAGTTCTTC. Protein: CASSLGQRGNEQFF.

V and J are TRBV7-8 and TRBJ1-5, with TRBD1 identical over 8 bases. After removal of 5 bases from V and 6 bases from J, the junction contained 9 bases not matched to a gene. The CDR3 covers 15 residues. The germline gives CDR1 SGHVS, CDR2 FQNEAQ. The CDR3 region is CASSRFGQGGQPQHF. Written as DNA, the CDR3 is TGTGCCAGCAGCCGTTTTGGACAGGGCGGTCAGCCCCAGCATTTT.